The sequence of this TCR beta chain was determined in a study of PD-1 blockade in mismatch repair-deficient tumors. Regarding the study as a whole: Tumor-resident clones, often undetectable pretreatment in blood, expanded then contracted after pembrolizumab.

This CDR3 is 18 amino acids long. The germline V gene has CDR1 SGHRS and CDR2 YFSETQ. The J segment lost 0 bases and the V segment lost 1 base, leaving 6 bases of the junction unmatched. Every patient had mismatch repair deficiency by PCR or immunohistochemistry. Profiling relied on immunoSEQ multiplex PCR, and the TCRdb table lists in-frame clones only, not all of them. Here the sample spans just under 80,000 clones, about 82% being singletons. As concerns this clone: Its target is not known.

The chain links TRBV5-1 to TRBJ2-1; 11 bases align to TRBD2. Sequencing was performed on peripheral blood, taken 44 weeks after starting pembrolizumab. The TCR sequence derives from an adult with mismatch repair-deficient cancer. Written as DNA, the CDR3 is TGCGCCAGCAGCTTGCTTAGCGGGAGGGGGAGCTCCTACAATGAGCAGTTCTTC. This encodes CASSLLSGRGSSYNEQFF.